This TCR beta chain was captured by sequencing in a study of blood T cell repertoires in COVID-19. The CDR3 has 15 residues. Germline V gene data show CDR1 as SGHNT and CDR2 as YYREEE (reference sequence). V was trimmed by 5 bases and J by 5 bases, leaving 17 bases between them. The protocol was immunoSEQ multiplex PCR, while the TCRdb copy is restricted to in-frame clones and leaves out a portion. The sample includes about 35,000 clones, around 82% of them seen just once. This sequence joins TRBV5-4 and TRBJ2-1; tentative D call: TRBD2 (5 bases). Source material: peripheral blood. The TCR originated in a man aged 50 to 59 with acute or convalescent COVID-19. The CDR3 DNA reads as TGTGCCAGCAGTCTGGGAGCCCGGCCAGACAATGAGCAGTTCTTC. Its translation is CASSLGARPDNEQFF.